This T cell receptor (beta chain) was recorded in a study of technical replicates of blood from a few donors. The table came from immunoSEQ multiplex PCR; TCRdb's copy has only in-frame clones and leaves some out. The sample has around 57,000 clones, 85% to 95% seen once. Germline CDR1 is SGHRS and CDR2 is YFSETQ. Trimming removed 3 bases from V and 3 bases from J; junction bases left unmatched: 6. The CDR3 is 15 amino acids. The clonotype was recovered from a human donor in good health. Source material: T cells isolated from PBMCs. The chain is built from TRBV5-1 and TRBJ2-7; TRBD2 matches at 10 bases. As DNA, the CDR3 is TGCGCCAGCAGCTACCTAGCGGGGGCCAGCTACGAGCAGTACTTC. Residues: CASSYLAGASYEQYF.